Presented here are 28 T cell receptor beta chains from one specimen sequenced in a study of glioma-infiltrating T cells. TCR alpha and beta CDR3 regions were amplified from RNA using iRepertoire nested multiplex PCR. TCRdb re-called the multiplex PCR reads with MiXCR, one entry per CDR3 protein. The table includes about 110,000 distinct CDR3 sequences, around 25% detected once. The material sequenced was glioma tissue, nonneoplastic brain tissue, or PBMCs (not recorded which). These receptors were obtained from a human donor with low-grade glioma or glioblastoma, undergoing nonglioma brain surgery, or in good health (not recorded which).

Worth noting for this clonotype: Because the CDR3's place on the DNA is in doubt, the DNA is left out and the CDR3 is given as listed by TCRdb. The V call is TRBV7-2, the J call TRBJ2-3; the DNA was not used to check the table's D call, TRBD2. The CDR3 numbers 15 amino acids, ends counted. The germline gives CDR1 SGHTA, CDR2 FQGNSA. CDR3 in amino acids: CASSLVGGGTDTQCF.

This clonotype occurred many times. This rearrangement joins TRBV30 to TRBJ1-1; D remains ambiguous. The V gene's germline CDR1 is GTSNPN and CDR2 SVGIG (reference sequence). V was clipped by 2 bases and J by 7 bases, with 8 bases between them. The CDR3 loop spans 11 amino acids. The CDR3 region is CAWSLRDEAFF. CDR3 sequence (DNA): TGTGCCTGGAGTTTGAGGGATGAAGCTTTCTTT.

The chain joins TRBV10-3 to TRBJ2-3, with 7 bases lining up with TRBD2. Germline V gene sequence: CDR1 ENHRY, CDR2 SYGVKD. The CDR3 consists of 18 residues. J was trimmed by 4 bases and V by 0 bases; bases with no gene match: 13. The CDR3 is CAISESGTSARTPDTQYF. The CDR3 region has the DNA TGTGCCATCAGTGAGTCGGGTACTAGCGCGAGGACCCCAGATACGCAGTATTTT.

This clonotype was seen ten or more times. V usage is TRBV3-1 and J usage is TRBJ2-3; no firm D call. CDR3 length: 11 amino acids. Germline assignment: CDR1 LGHDT and CDR2 YNNKEL (reference sequence). V gave up 6 bases and J gave up 5 bases, with 6 bases separating them. The CDR3 DNA follows: TGTGCCAGCAGGGGAATAGATACGCAGTATTTT. This encodes CASRGIDTQYF.

This clonotype was detected many times. The chain joins TRBV28 to TRBJ2-7, with 9 bases aligning to TRBD1. There are 15 residues in the CDR3. The V gene end was trimmed by 6 bases and the J gene end by 5 bases; junction bases not matched to a gene: 11. Germline V gene lookup returns CDR1 MDHEN and CDR2 SYDVKM. CDR3 nucleotides: TGTGCCAGCAGGCTGACAGGGGGATTTATTGACGAGCAGTACTTC. It specifies CASRLTGGFIDEQYF.

The table lists this clonotype with many counts. The J gene is TRBJ2-1, the V gene TRBV6-1; TRBD2 matches at 8 bases. CDR3 length: 15 amino acids. CDR1 MNHNS and CDR2 SASEGT come from the germline V gene. V lost 8 bases and J lost 0; bases outside the gene matches: 6. The CDR3 spells CASHLTSGSYNEQFF. In DNA, the CDR3 is TGTGCCAGCCACCTCACTAGCGGCTCCTACAATGAGCAGTTCTTC.

Many counts were recorded for this clonotype. The chain carries TRBV5-1 and TRBJ2-1; TRBD1 is a possible D gene (6 bases). Trimming removed 1 base from V and 7 bases from J, with 6 bases in between. There are 12 residues in the CDR3. Germline lookup yields CDR1 SGHRS and CDR2 YFSETQ. CDR3 region: CASSLTGNEQFF. The DNA of the CDR3 is TGCGCCAGCAGCTTGACAGGGAATGAGCAGTTCTTC.

There are many counts of this clonotype. The chain carries TRBV15 and TRBJ1-5, with 7 positions matching TRBD1. Trimming took 3 bases from V and 4 from J; bases not matched to a gene: 6. Germline-derived CDR1 and CDR2 are LNHNV and YYDKDF (reference sequence). This CDR3 is built from 15 residues. The CDR3 DNA reads as TGTGCCACCAGCAGGGAGGACAGGTCGAATCAGCCCCAGCATTTT. Amino acid sequence: CATSREDRSNQPQHF.

This clonotype was found many times. The genes are TRBV5-1 and TRBJ1-2; D may be TRBD1 (5 bases). The CDR3 is 15 residues long. Germline V gene sequence: CDR1 SGHRS, CDR2 YFSETQ. The V gene lost 0 bases and the J gene lost 2 bases, with 11 bases spanning the gap. CDR3 nucleotides: TGCGCCAGCAGCTTGGGAGGGCAGGGAAACTATGGCTACACCTTC. It codes for CASSLGGQGNYGYTF.

This clonotype has at least ten counts. This chain uses TRBV6-2 or TRBV6-3 with TRBJ1-5, with TRBD1 matching 7 bases. Germline V gives CDR1 MNHEY, CDR2 SVGEGT. This CDR3 comprises 14 residues. Trimming at V came to 2 bases and at J to 5 bases, leaving 3 bases not matched to a gene. The CDR3 protein is CASSYRQGHQPQHF. The CDR3 DNA reads TGTGCCAGCAGTTACCGACAGGGCCATCAGCCCCAGCATTTT.

For this clonotype: A read error may account for a junction end that differs from germline. This chain connects TRBV25-1 to TRBJ1-3; D unclear. CDR1 and CDR2 from the germline V gene are MGHDK and SYGVNS. CDR3 length equals 15 residues. The CDR3 here is CANSFARNSGNTIYF. DNA for the CDR3: TGTGCCAACAGCTTCGCCAGGAACTCTGGAAACACCATATACTTT. Filled out from reference TRBV25-1 and TRBJ1-3, the complete variable domain reads EADIYQTPRYLVIGTGKKITLECSQTMGHDKMYWYQQDPGMELHLIHYSYGVNSTEKGDLSSESTVSRIRTEHFPLTLESARPSHTSQYLCANSFARNSGNTIYFGEGSWLTVV.

This clonotype has ten or more counts. The chain joins TRBV24-1 to TRBJ1-5; D is ambiguous. The CDR3 runs to 18 residues. CDR1 and CDR2 (germline): KGHDR, SFDVKD. V lost 0 bases and J 1 base, leaving 15 bases between the germline ends. The CDR3 DNA reads as TGTGCCACCAGTGATTTGGGGATGGAGAACTTAAGCAATCAGCCCCAGCATTTT. It codes for CATSDLGMENLSNQPQHF.

This clonotype was detected many times. The chain has TRBV28 and TRBJ1-1; possibly TRBD1 for D (5 bases). Germline lookup yields CDR1 MDHEN and CDR2 SYDVKM. Trimming shortened V by 3 bases and J by 4 bases, and 15 bases separated the two germline ends. This CDR3 is built from 15 residues. In DNA form, the CDR3 reads TGTGCCAGCAGTTTCCCAGGGTTGCAGAGCACTGAAGCTTTCTTT. The encoded protein is CASSFPGLQSTEAFF. Supplemented by reference TRBV28 and TRBJ1-1, the full variable domain reads DVKVTQSSRYLVKRTGEKVFLECVQDMDHENMFWYRQDPGLGLRLIYFSYDVKMKEKGDIPEGYSVSREKKERFSLILESASTNQTSMYLCASSFPGLQSTEAFFGQGTRLTVV.

This clonotype was seen only a few times. This chain links TRBV12-3 or TRBV12-4 with TRBJ2-1; the match to TRBD2 covers 10 bases. There are 15 residues in the CDR3. Trimming cost V 3 bases and J 7 bases; bases outside gene matches: 6. CDR3 bases: TGTGCCAGCAGTTTTTCTAGCGGGAGTGGGAATGAGCAGTTCTTC. Protein: CASSFSSGSGNEQFF.

This clonotype was observed at least ten times. The V gene is TRBV7-2, the J gene TRBJ2-7, with D possibly TRBD1 on 6 matching bases. The CDR3 totals 14 residues. Deletions cut 7 bases from V and 5 bases from J, with 18 bases between. From germline, CDR1 is SGHTA and CDR2 FQGNSA. The CDR3 loop reads CASTPRSTGHEQYF. The CDR3 DNA follows: TGTGCCAGCACCCCTCGTTCGACAGGCCACGAGCAGTACTTC. Full variable domain (missing parts from reference TRBV7-2 and TRBJ2-7): GAGVSQSPSNKVTEKGKDVELRCDPISGHTALYWYRQSLGQGLEFLIYFQGNSAPDKSGLPSDRFSAERTGGSVSTLTIQRTQQEDSAVYLCASTPRSTGHEQYFGPGTRLTVT.

This clonotype was recorded at least ten times. This CDR3 is CAISEYSYEQYF. CDR3 nucleotide sequence: TGTGCCATCAGTGAGTATTCCTACGAGCAGTACTTC. The chain uses TRBV10-3 and TRBJ2-7; D call uncertain. CDR1 and CDR2 from the germline V gene are ENHRY and SYGVKD. V dropped 1 base and J dropped 1 base, with 2 bases sitting between them. This CDR3 spans 12 amino acids.

The sample holds one count of this clonotype. This may come from a read error, since a much larger clone is one base off. The J gene is TRBJ1-4, the V gene TRBV2; 10 positions match TRBD1. The V and J ends lost 6 bases and 4 bases, in that order; junction bases with no gene match: 5. The CDR3 covers 15 residues. Germline V gene data show CDR1 as SNHLY and CDR2 as FYNNEI. This chain's CDR3 is CASRMGQGFNEKLFF. CDR3 sequence (DNA): TGTGCCAGCAGGATGGGACAGGGGTTTAATGAAAAACTGTTTTTT.

In this sample, this clonotype turned up many times. V gene TRBV7-7 combines with J gene TRBJ2-1; D call uncertain. The CDR3 extends over 13 amino acids. Germline CDR1 and CDR2: SSHAT and FNYEAQ (reference sequence). The V and J ends lost 5 bases and 7 bases respectively, with 12 bases between them. CDR3 sequence: CASSRRNENEQFF. Here the CDR3 DNA reads TGTGCCAGCAGCCGTAGGAACGAGAATGAGCAGTTCTTC.

Details on this clonotype: A much larger clone lies one base from this, so it may be a read error. J is TRBJ2-1 and V is TRBV2; maybe TRBD2 (5 bases). The V gene lost 1 base and the J gene lost 5 bases, with 15 bases spanning the gap. The CDR3 extends over 16 amino acids. CDR1 SNHLY and CDR2 FYNNEI come from the germline V gene. The CDR3: CASSEEEADLNNEQFF. The DNA of the CDR3 is TGTGCCAGCAGTGAAGAGGAGGCAGACCTTAACAATGAGCAGTTCTTC.

This clonotype was detected ten times or more. The gene calls are TRBV18 and TRBJ1-1; 7 positions agree with TRBD1. The CDR3 runs 12 residues. Per germline, CDR1 KGHSH and CDR2 LQKENI. With V trimmed by 3 bases and J by 12 bases, 7 bases remained unmatched. The CDR3 loop reads CASSPDRVGTFF. The DNA of the CDR3 is TGTGCCAGCTCACCCGACAGGGTGGGAACTTTCTTT.

This clonotype occurred many times. The chain links TRBV2 to TRBJ1-5; possibly TRBD1 for D (5 bases). This CDR3 has 15 amino acids. V was clipped by 1 base and J by 4 bases, with 11 bases between them. Germline values: CDR1 SNHLY, CDR2 FYNNEI. CDR3 region: CASSEGSPGNQPQHF. The CDR3 DNA reads TGTGCCAGCAGTGAAGGCTCTCCAGGGAATCAGCCCCAGCATTTT.

Ten or more counts support this clonotype. The chain employs TRBV19 and TRBJ1-5; no reliable D call. The V gene's germline CDR1 is LNHDA and CDR2 SQIVND (reference sequence). V lost 3 bases to trimming and J lost 4 bases, with 10 bases between them. The CDR3 is 14 amino acids. The CDR3 protein is CASSMFGDNQPQHF. The CDR3 DNA sequence: TGTGCCAGTAGTATGTTCGGAGATAATCAGCCCCAGCATTTT.

The rearrangement links TRBV4-3 to TRBJ1-1, with D possibly being TRBD1 (5 bases). Germline values: CDR1 LGHNA, CDR2 YSLEER. Trimming removed 0 bases from V and 12 bases from J, with 14 bases in between. This CDR3 has 13 amino acids. This CDR3 is CASSQEIGGVSFF. CDR3 nucleotides: TGCGCCAGCAGCCAAGAAATAGGAGGGGTATCTTTCTTT.

The sample holds many counts of this clonotype. J is TRBJ2-3 and V is TRBV27; D might be TRBD1 (5 bases). CDR1 MNHEY and CDR2 SMNVEV come from the germline V gene (reference sequence). Trimming removed 2 bases from V and 7 bases from J, with 10 bases in between. The CDR3 runs to 13 residues. The CDR3 bases are TGTGCCAGCAGTTTACAGGGCCGCAATACGCAGTATTTT. Protein: CASSLQGRNTQYF.

The sample holds one count of this clonotype. A read error is possible here, since a much larger clone lies one base away. This chain uses TRBV11-3 with TRBJ2-1, with D perhaps matching TRBD1 (5 bases). This CDR3 is built from 12 residues. The germline V gene has CDR1 SGHNT and CDR2 YENEEA. V was clipped by 4 bases and J by 8 bases, with 9 bases between them. Here the CDR3 reads CASSSDKYEQFF. In nucleotides, the CDR3 is TGTGCCAGCAGCTCGGACAAGTATGAGCAGTTCTTC.

The chain carries TRBV5-5 and TRBJ2-2, with D possibly being TRBD1 or TRBD2 (7 bases each). Trimming took 4 bases from V and 5 from J, leaving 15 bases between them. CDR1 and CDR2 from the germline V gene are SGHKS and YYEKEE (reference sequence). The CDR3 spans 15 residues. Written as DNA, the CDR3 is TGTGCCAGCAGCCTCTACAGGGGAGGGACCGGGGAGCTGTTTTTT. This sequence encodes CASSLYRGGTGELFF.

This clonotype was recorded at least ten times. The V gene is TRBV20-1, the J gene TRBJ1-2; the match to TRBD1 covers 10 bases. Germline values: CDR1 DFQATT, CDR2 SNEGSKA (reference sequence). Losses at the gene ends were 5 bases for V and 6 bases for J; bases not matched to a gene: 6. The CDR3 loop spans 13 amino acids. For the CDR3, the DNA is TGCAGTGCTCCGGGACAGGGGAACAATGGCTACACCTTC. Translation gives CSAPGQGNNGYTF.

This clonotype has ten or more counts. The chain recombines TRBV7-9 with TRBJ1-5, with D tentatively TRBD1 (5 bases). Germline V gene sequence: CDR1 SEHNR, CDR2 FQNEAQ (reference sequence). The CDR3 is 15 amino acids. V dropped 5 bases and J dropped 3 bases, with 14 bases sitting between them. The DNA of the CDR3 is TGTGCCAGCAGCCCAGACGGACATTCCAATCAGCCCCAGCATTTT. Translated: CASSPDGHSNQPQHF. The whole variable domain, remainder taken from reference TRBV7-9 and TRBJ1-5, is DTGVSQNPRHKITKRGQNVTFRCDPISEHNRLYWYRQTLGQGPEFLTYFQNEAQLEKSRLLSDRFSAERPKGSFSTLEIQRTEQGDSAMYLCASSPDGHSNQPQHFGDGTRLSIL.